Below, 15 T cell receptor beta chains from the same sample are listed, as sequenced in a study of graft-versus-host responses after intestinal transplantation. Plated together were some 200,000 CFSE-labeled responder cells and some 200,000 irradiated, violet-dye-labeled stimulator cells. Some clones are missing from TCRdb's copy, which holds only in-frame ones; the method was immunoSEQ multiplex PCR. This sample has roughly 13,000 clones, with roughly two fifths found just once. This specimen was alloreactive CD8+ T cells from a mixed lymphocyte reaction culture, taken before intestinal transplant. Stated subset: CFSE-low proliferating T cells sorted from roughly six-day pre-transplant mixed lymphocyte reaction (GvH or HvG direction). All receptors come from a human patient who received an intestinal transplant.

Details on this clone: This sample also contains other DNA sequences that code for the same CDR3. The V call is TRBV5-1, the J call TRBJ2-7, with TRBD2 identical over 11 bases. This CDR3 spans 15 amino acids. The germline CDR1 and CDR2 sequences are SGHRS and YFSETQ. J was trimmed by 1 base and V by 4 bases; bases with no gene match: 4. The DNA for the CDR3 is TGCGCCAGCAGCCTAGCGGGGGGCGGATCCTACGAGCAGTACTTC. Protein product: CASSLAGGGSYEQYF.

This chain connects TRBV4-3 to TRBJ2-7; 11 bases are a match to TRBD2. Germline CDR1 is LGHNA and CDR2 is YSLEER. This CDR3 region has 16 residues. The V and J ends lost 5 bases and 2 bases, in that order; junction bases with no gene match: 8. The CDR3, as DNA: TGCGCCAGCAGCGTGGGGACTAGCGGAGTGGCCTACGAGCAGTACTTC. This codes for CASSVGTSGVAYEQYF.

The V call is TRBV27, the J call TRBJ1-1; no clear D. The CDR3 covers 13 residues. Germline-derived CDR1 and CDR2 are MNHEY and SMNVEV (reference sequence). The V end was cut by 3 bases, the J end by 3 bases, with 8 bases between. The CDR3 is CASSLMRDTEAFF. CDR3 coding DNA: TGTGCCAGCAGTTTGATGCGGGACACTGAAGCTTTCTTT.

This rearrangement joins TRBV19 to TRBJ2-3; 10 nucleotides agree with TRBD2. Germline CDR1 reads LNHDA; CDR2 reads SQIVND (reference sequence). V lost 3 bases to trimming and J lost 5 bases; unmatched junction nucleotides: 5. The CDR3 spans 15 residues. The chain's CDR3 is CASSISGGAVDTQYF. CDR3 nucleotides: TGTGCCAGTAGTATCAGCGGGGGGGCGGTAGATACGCAGTATTTT.

V and J are TRBV19 and TRBJ1-1; D might be TRBD1 (5 bases). Trimming took off 3 bases at V and 1 base at J, with 12 bases between the two ends. This CDR3 is built from 15 residues. The germline CDR1 and CDR2 sequences are LNHDA and SQIVND (reference sequence). Written as DNA, the CDR3 is TGTGCCAGTAGTATCTGGGGAGGGGCGAACACTGAAGCTTTCTTT. Encoded protein: CASSIWGGANTEAFF. Drawing the rest from reference TRBV19 and TRBJ1-1, the complete variable domain is DGGITQSPKYLFRKEGQNVTLSCEQNLNHDAMYWYRQDPGQGLRLIYYSQIVNDFQKGDIAEGYSVSREKKESFPLTVTSAQKNPTAFYLCASSIWGGANTEAFFGQGTRLTVV.

This clone was recorded a few times. The CDR3 sequence: CASSSEMTEAVGVYGYTF. The CDR3 DNA reads as TGTGCCAGCAGTTCCGAAATGACAGAGGCGGTTGGGGTCTATGGCTACACCTTC. The gene calls are TRBV28 and TRBJ1-2, with a weak D call TRBD1 (5 bases). CDR3 length: 18 amino acids. The V gene's germline CDR1 is MDHEN and CDR2 SYDVKM. V was shortened by 4 bases and J by 4 bases, with 25 bases between the two germline ends.

This clone has only a few counts. V usage is TRBV13 and J usage is TRBJ2-5, with D possibly TRBD1 on 5 matching bases. The germline V and J ends were trimmed by 5 bases and 1 base, with 11 bases remaining between them. The length of the CDR3 is 14 residues. Germline CDR1 reads PRHDT; CDR2 reads FYEKMQ (reference sequence). DNA of the CDR3: TGTGCCAGCAGCGTAAGACAGACCCAAGAGACCCAGTACTTC. Translation gives CASSVRQTQETQYF.

This chain uses TRBV10-1 with TRBJ1-1; D might be TRBD1 (5 bases). Trimming shortened V by 6 bases and J by 3 bases, and 11 bases separated the two germline ends. In germline, CDR1 is WNHNN, CDR2 SYGVQD (reference sequence). CDR3 length: 13 residues. CDR3 sequence (DNA): TGCGCCAGCAGGTCAGGGTCTCACACTGAAGCTTTCTTT. Translation gives CASRSGSHTEAFF.

This clone is classed as medium-sized. The DNA of the CDR3 is TGTGCCAGCAGCCCGGGACTAGTAACGTGGGAGCAGTACTTC. This sequence encodes CASSPGLVTWEQYF. This sequence joins TRBV28 and TRBJ2-7; 8 bases are a match to TRBD2. Trimming removed 6 bases from V and 7 bases from J; junction bases left unmatched: 11. CDR1 and CDR2 (germline): MDHEN, SYDVKM. CDR3 length: 14 residues.

This clone was seen a handful of times. At one end, the junction sequence differs from germline, possibly due to a read error. The V call is TRBV7-9, the J call TRBJ1-1, with D unresolved. CDR3 length: 9 amino acids. Germline CDR1 SEHNR, CDR2 FQNEAQ (reference sequence). CDR3: CASSSTPIF. In DNA form, the CDR3 reads TGTGCCAGCAGCTCTACCCCCATCTTT.

The V and J genes are TRBV6-5 and TRBJ2-3; weak D call: TRBD1 (5 bases). Germline assignment: CDR1 MNHEY and CDR2 SVGAGI. CDR3 length: 14 residues. V gave up 7 bases and J gave up 4 bases, with 15 bases separating them. CDR3 in amino acids: CASNGAPRADTQYF. In DNA, the CDR3 is TGTGCCAGCAATGGTGCTCCCAGGGCAGATACGCAGTATTTT.

Only a few counts were recorded for this clone. The V gene is TRBV19, the J gene TRBJ1-1; possibly TRBD1 for D (6 bases). V was cut by 6 bases and J by 2 bases, with 13 bases left in between. This CDR3 has 14 amino acids. Germline values: CDR1 LNHDA, CDR2 SQIVND (reference sequence). The CDR3 DNA reads as TGTGCCAGTAGCCCTGGACAGAGTAACACTGAAGCTTTCTTT. This sequence encodes CASSPGQSNTEAFF.

The chain recombines TRBV19 with TRBJ2-7, with TRBD1 matching 9 bases. The CDR3 is 15 amino acids. After removal of 4 bases from V and 2 bases from J, the junction contained 6 bases not matched to a gene. Germline values: CDR1 LNHDA, CDR2 SQIVND (reference sequence). DNA of the CDR3: TGTGCCAGTAGTACCGGGACAGGGACGGCCTACGAGCAGTACTTC. Protein product: CASSTGTGTAYEQYF.

The rearrangement joins TRBV6-5 to TRBJ1-1, with 8 bases matching TRBD1. Trimming at V came to 6 bases and at J to 2 bases, leaving 5 bases not matched to a gene. CDR1 and CDR2 (germline): MNHEY, SVGAGI. The CDR3 loop spans 14 amino acids. Written as DNA, the CDR3 is TGTGCCAGCAGAGCAGGGGGCCCAAACACTGAAGCTTTCTTT. It translates to CASRAGGPNTEAFF.

This clone has just a few counts. This sequence joins TRBV4-3 and TRBJ1-5; D unclear. The CDR3 sequence is 15 residues long. Germline CDR1 LGHNA, CDR2 YSLEER. Trimming removed 0 bases from V and 3 bases from J, with 9 bases in between. CDR3 sequence reads: CASSQEAGYNQPQHF. CDR3 nucleotides: TGCGCCAGCAGCCAAGAAGCGGGGTACAATCAGCCCCAGCATTTT.